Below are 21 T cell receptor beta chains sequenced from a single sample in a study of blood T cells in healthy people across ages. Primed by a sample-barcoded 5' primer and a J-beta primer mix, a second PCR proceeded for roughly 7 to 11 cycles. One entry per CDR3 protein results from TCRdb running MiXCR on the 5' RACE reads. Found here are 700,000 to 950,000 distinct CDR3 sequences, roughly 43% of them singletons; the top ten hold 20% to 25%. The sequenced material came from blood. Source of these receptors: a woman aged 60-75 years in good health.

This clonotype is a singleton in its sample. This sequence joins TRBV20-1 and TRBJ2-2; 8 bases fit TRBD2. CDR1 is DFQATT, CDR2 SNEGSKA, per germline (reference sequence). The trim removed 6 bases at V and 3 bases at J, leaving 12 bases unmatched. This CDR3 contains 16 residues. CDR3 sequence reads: CSAARAGLADTGELFF. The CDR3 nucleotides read TGCAGTGCCGCTAGGGCAGGACTAGCAGACACCGGGGAGCTGTTTTTT.

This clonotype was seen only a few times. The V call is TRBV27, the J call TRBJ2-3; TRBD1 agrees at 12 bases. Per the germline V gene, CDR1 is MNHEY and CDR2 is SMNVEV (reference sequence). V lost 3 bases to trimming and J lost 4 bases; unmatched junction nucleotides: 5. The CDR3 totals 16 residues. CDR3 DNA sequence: TGTGCCAGCAGTTTGAACCGGGACAGGGGGCCAGATACGCAGTATTTT. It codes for CASSLNRDRGPDTQYF.

The CDR3 sequence is CASSVDGNSNQPQHF. Here the CDR3 DNA reads TGTGCCAGCAGTGTCGACGGTAATAGCAATCAGCCCCAGCATTTT. The chain couples TRBV6-1 to TRBJ1-5; D not certain. V was clipped by 4 bases and J by 0 bases, with 10 bases between them. The CDR3 contains 15 residues. Germline loops: CDR1 MNHNS, CDR2 SASEGT.

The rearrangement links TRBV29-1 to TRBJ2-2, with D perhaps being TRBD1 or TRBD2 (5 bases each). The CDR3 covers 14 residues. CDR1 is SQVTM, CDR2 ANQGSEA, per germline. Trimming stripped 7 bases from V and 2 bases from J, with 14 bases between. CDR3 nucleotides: TGCAGCGCCGGGACCGAGTTAAACACCGGGGAGCTGTTTTTT. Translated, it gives CSAGTELNTGELFF.

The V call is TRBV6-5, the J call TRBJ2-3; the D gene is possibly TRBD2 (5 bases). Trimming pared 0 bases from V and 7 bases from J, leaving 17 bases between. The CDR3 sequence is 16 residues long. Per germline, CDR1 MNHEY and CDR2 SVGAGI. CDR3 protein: CASSYSFGLGTNTQYF. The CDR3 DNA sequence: TGTGCCAGCAGTTACTCGTTCGGACTCGGAACAAATACGCAGTATTTT.

CDR3 bases: TGTGCCAGCAGTGACGACGGGGGAGAGACCCAGTACTTC. It codes for CASSDDGGETQYF. The rearrangement links TRBV6-5 to TRBJ2-5; a possible D gene is TRBD2 (6 bases). Germline CDR1 is MNHEY and CDR2 is SVGAGI. CDR3 length equals 13 residues. Between the trimmed V and J ends, which lost 5 bases and 4 bases, there was a span of 11 bases.

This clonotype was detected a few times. The CDR3 spells CASSLGPGAGGYTF. CDR3 nucleotide sequence: TGTGCCAGCAGTTTAGGCCCAGGAGCCGGGGGCTACACCTTC. This sequence joins TRBV12-3 or TRBV12-4 and TRBJ1-2; D uncertain. V lost 1 base to trimming and J lost 8 bases, with 14 bases between them. The CDR3 has 14 residues.

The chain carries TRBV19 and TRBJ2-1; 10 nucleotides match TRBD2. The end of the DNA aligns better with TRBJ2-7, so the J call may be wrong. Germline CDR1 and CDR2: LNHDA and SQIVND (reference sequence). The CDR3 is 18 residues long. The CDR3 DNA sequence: TGTGCCAGTAGTATAGATCCCGGACTAGCGGCCTCCTACAATGAGCAGTACTTC. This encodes CASSIDPGLAASYNEQYF.

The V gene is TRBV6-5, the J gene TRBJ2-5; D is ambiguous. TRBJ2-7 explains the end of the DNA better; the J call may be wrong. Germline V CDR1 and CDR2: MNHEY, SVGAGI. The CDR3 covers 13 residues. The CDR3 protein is CASSRHGLAEQYF. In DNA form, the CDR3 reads TGTGCCAGCAGTCGACATGGCCTCGCCGAGCAGTACTTC.

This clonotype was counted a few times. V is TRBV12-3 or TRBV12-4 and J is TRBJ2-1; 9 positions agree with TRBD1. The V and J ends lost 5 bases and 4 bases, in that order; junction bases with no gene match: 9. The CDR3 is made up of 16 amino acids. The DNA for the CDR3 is TGTGCCAGCAGTACGACAGGGGGGTTACTTTACAATGAGCAGTTCTTC. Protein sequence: CASSTTGGLLYNEQFF.

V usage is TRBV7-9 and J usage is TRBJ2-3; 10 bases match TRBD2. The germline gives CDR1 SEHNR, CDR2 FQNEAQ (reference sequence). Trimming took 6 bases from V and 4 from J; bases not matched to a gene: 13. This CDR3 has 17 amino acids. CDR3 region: CASRIPSGRSAPDTQYF. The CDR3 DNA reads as TGTGCCAGCAGGATTCCTAGCGGGAGATCTGCCCCAGATACGCAGTATTTT.

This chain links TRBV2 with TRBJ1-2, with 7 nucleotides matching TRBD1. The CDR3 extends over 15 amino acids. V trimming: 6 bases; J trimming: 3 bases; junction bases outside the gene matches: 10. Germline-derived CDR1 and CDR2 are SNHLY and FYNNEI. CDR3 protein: CASRAGQAGDYGYTF. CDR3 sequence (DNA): TGTGCCAGCAGGGCCGGACAGGCGGGGGACTATGGCTACACCTTC.

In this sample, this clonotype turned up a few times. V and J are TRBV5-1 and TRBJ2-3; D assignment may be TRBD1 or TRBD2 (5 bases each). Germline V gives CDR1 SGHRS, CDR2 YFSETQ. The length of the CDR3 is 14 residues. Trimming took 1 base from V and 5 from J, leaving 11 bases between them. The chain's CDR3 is CASSLPRERDTQYF. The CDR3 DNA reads TGCGCCAGCAGCTTGCCCAGGGAGAGAGATACGCAGTATTTT.

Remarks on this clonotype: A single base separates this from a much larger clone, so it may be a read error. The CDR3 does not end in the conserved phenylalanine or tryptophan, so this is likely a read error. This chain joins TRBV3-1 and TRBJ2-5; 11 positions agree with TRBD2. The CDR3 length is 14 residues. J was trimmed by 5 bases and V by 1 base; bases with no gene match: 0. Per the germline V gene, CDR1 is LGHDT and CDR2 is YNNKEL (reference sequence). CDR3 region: CASSQGLAGETQYS. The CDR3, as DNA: TGTGCCAGCAGCCAAGGACTAGCGGGGGAGACCCAGTACTCC.

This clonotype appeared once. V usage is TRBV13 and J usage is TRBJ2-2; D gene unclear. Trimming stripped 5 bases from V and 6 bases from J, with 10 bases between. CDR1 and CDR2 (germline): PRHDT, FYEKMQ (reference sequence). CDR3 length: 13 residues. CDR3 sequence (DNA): TGTGCCAGCAGCCCCCCGCTAGCCGGGGAGCTGTTTTTT. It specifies CASSPPLAGELFF.

The CDR3 sequence is CAISDRGSDTQYF. As DNA, the CDR3 is TGTGCCATCAGTGACCGGGGCTCCGATACGCAGTATTTT. The chain employs TRBV10-3 and TRBJ2-3; D could derive from TRBD1 or TRBD2 (5 bases each). Germline loops: CDR1 ENHRY, CDR2 SYGVKD. The CDR3 runs to 13 residues. V dropped 3 bases and J dropped 6 bases, with 10 bases sitting between them.

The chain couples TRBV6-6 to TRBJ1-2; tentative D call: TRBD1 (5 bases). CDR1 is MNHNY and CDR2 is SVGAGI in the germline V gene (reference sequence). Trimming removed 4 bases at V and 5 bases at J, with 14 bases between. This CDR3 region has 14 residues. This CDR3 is CASSFTGTAYGYTF. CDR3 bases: TGTGCCAGCAGTTTCACCGGGACCGCGTATGGCTACACCTTC.

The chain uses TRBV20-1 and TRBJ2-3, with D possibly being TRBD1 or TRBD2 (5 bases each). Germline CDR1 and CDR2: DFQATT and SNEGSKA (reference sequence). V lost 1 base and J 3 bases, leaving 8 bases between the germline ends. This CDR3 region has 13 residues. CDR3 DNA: TGCAGTGCTAGAGGCAGGGAGACAGATACGCAGTATTTT. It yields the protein CSARGRETDTQYF.

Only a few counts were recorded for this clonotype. Written as DNA, the CDR3 is TGTGCCAGCAGCGTAGGAGCGGGGGTAACGGAGACCCAGTACTTC. This encodes CASSVGAGVTETQYF. V and J are TRBV9 and TRBJ2-5; 8 nucleotides match TRBD2. The CDR3 runs 15 residues. J was trimmed by 5 bases and V by 0 bases; bases with no gene match: 6. The germline V gene has CDR1 SGDLS and CDR2 YYNGEE.

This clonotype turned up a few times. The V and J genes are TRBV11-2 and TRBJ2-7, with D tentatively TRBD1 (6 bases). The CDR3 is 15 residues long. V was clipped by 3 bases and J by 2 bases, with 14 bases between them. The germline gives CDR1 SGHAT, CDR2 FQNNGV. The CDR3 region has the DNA TGTGCCAGCAGCTTGGCCCTTGACAGGACCTACGAGCAGTACTTC. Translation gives CASSLALDRTYEQYF.

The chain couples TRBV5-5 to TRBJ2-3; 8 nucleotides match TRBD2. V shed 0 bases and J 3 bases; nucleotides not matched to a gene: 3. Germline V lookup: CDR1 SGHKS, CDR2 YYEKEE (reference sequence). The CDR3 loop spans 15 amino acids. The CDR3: CASSLEGGGTDTQYF. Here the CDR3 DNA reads TGTGCCAGCAGCTTGGAGGGCGGGGGGACAGATACGCAGTATTTT.